The present T cell receptor (beta chain) was sequenced within a study of technical replicates of blood from a few donors. The CDR3 spans 15 residues. Trimming at V came to 5 bases and at J to 2 bases, leaving 8 bases not matched to a gene. Germline-derived CDR1 and CDR2 are LGHNT and FRNRAP. The table came from immunoSEQ multiplex PCR; TCRdb's copy has only in-frame clones and leaves some out. The repertoire holds some 98,000 clones, with around 95% as singletons. Specimen: T cells isolated from PBMCs. This TCR was recovered from a human donor in good health. V is TRBV12-5 and J is TRBJ2-7, with 8 bases lining up with TRBD2. In DNA, the CDR3 is TGTGCTAGTGGTCCCCAGAAGCGGGGGACCTACGAGCAGTACTTC. Encoded protein: CASGPQKRGTYEQYF.